This T cell receptor (beta chain) was found in a study of regulatory T cells in long-lasting Graves disease. In the study overall: Patients with new Graves' disease had used antithyroid drugs below 3 months.

CDR1 and CDR2 from the germline V gene are SGHVS and FQNEAQ. This CDR3 spans 14 amino acids. The ends were cut back, 5 bases at V and 6 bases at J, with 17 bases in the middle. This clonotype was seen at least ten times. Its antigen remains unidentified. The TCR beta library used iRepertoire HTBI primers with Arm-PCR amplification of CDR3. TCRdb analysed the multiplex PCR reads with MiXCR anew, one entry per CDR3 protein. Here the sample spans over 200,000 distinct CDR3 sequences, around 20% being singletons. The time point denotes: newly diagnosed GD, antithyroid drugs for less than 3 months. There was RNA extracted from PBMCs, and the TCR library was made from it. Broader study findings: Under persistent disease, TRBV28, TRBJ1-2 and TRBJ2-5 were used preferentially. Since the sample size was small, accuracy may have been reduced. Lower TCR diversity characterized persistent Graves' patients relative to newly diagnosed patients.

This specimen was peripheral blood mononuclear cells (PBMCs), taken at new diagnosis, from a patient treated with antithyroid drugs. The source of this sequence is a female donor with Graves disease. The chain employs TRBV7-8 and TRBJ2-7; D unresolved. The DNA of the CDR3 is TGTGCCAGCAGCCCGCCAGCGACATCCGGCGAGCAGTACTTC. This sequence encodes CASSPPATSGEQYF.